This T cell receptor beta chain is from a study of cytomegalovirus exposure and HLA in healthy donors. Study-wide results and caveats: In a later analysis, TCR beta V- and J-gene trimming showed a link to a missense DCLRE1C variant. Highly shared variants forming one cluster were likely a sequencing artifact.

Between the trimmed V and J ends, which lost 1 base and 5 bases, there was a span of 12 bases. Germline V gene lookup returns CDR1 MNHEY and CDR2 SMNVEV (reference sequence). This CDR3 is built from 14 residues. Donors consisted of healthy bone marrow donors. Donors had nominal health at sampling but likely had unrecorded immune exposures. Primers included in the PCR were 60 Vbeta and 13 Jbeta primers. Some clones are missing from TCRdb's copy, which holds only in-frame ones; the method was immunoSEQ multiplex PCR. The data contain 95,000 to 150,000 clones, around 80% of them seen just once; the ten biggest clones take up under 2.5%. Regarding this clone: Its cognate antigen is unknown.

What was sequenced was PBMCs. The chain uses TRBV27 and TRBJ2-7, with D perhaps TRBD1 (5 bases). The receptor comes from a man aged 30 to 39 in good health and CMV-seronegative. CDR3 amino acids: CASSLYGQGHEQYF. The CDR3 nucleotides read TGTGCCAGCAGTTTATACGGTCAGGGCCACGAGCAGTACTTC.